This T cell receptor (beta chain) was sequenced during a study of chemoradiotherapy in HPV16-positive cancers. Findings and limits, study-wide: Only a couple of HPV16-positive patients supplied the functional HPV-specificity definition. In HPV16-positive patients, HPV-responsive T-cell expansion tracked better recurrence-free survival.

Germline values: CDR1 LGHNA, CDR2 YSLEER. The junction had 5 bases not matched to a gene; V was cut back by 0 bases and J by 1 base. The CDR3 spans 16 residues. As regards this clone: Its antigen is not identified.

Data came from immunoSEQ multiplex PCR; TCRdb stores just in-frame clones and leaves some out. Of 900 or so clones in the sample, around 90% were seen once. The chain is built from TRBV4-3 and TRBJ2-7, with TRBD2 identical over 8 bases. The sample consisted of tumor tissue, taken from a patient who underwent chemoradiotherapy. The clonotype comes from a human donor with HPV-associated anogenital cancer. The CDR3 region is CASSQDSGGRSYEQYF. The DNA of the CDR3 is TGCGCCAGCAGCCAAGATTCGGGAGGGAGGTCCTACGAGCAGTACTTC.